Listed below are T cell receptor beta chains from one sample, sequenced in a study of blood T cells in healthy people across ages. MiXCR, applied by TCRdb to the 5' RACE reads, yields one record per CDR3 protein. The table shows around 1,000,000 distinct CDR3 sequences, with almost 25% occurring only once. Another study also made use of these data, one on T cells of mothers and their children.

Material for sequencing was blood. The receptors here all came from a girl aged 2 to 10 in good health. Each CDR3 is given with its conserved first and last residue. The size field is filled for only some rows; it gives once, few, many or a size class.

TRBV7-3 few CASSLNGRGLDYGYTF
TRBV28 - CASSLVLEAFF
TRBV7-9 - CASSLVNPTEAKNIQYF
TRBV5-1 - CASSPLAATLEQYF
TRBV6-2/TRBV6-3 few CASSYGPLAKFF
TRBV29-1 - CSATSTGPPNTGELFF
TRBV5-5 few CASTGRGLNEQFF
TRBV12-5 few CASGFRGKSGNEQFF
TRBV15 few CATLAGDNEKLFF
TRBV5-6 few CASSPGRNTGELFF
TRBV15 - CATSRDPGGAQETQYF
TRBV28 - CASSLHLRGSKVTYEQYF
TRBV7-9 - CASSLSSGPTYNEQFF
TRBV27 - CASAGTGTFYGYTF
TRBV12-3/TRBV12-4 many CASSFGTGAYEQYF
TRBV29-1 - CSVELAGKETQYF
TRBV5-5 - CASSANRAEKLFF
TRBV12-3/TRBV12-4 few CASSPASGQEETQYF
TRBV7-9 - CASSSNGLAGVETQYF
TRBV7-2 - CASSLGGGQGMYYGYTF
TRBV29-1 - CSVETGADTQYF
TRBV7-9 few CASSRTGILNEQYF
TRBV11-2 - CASRATSGGAVDTQYF
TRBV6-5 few CASRWGAQGNEQFF
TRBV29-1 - CSVLAEPYNEQFF
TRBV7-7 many CASSERQGATRRANEKLFF
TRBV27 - CASSWLGSQETQYF
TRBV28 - CASNYPTGGGEQYF
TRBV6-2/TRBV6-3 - CASNLLLRQGPADTQYF
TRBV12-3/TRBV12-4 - CASSFVGAPDTEAFF
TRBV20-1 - CSARDSGSGKDTQYF